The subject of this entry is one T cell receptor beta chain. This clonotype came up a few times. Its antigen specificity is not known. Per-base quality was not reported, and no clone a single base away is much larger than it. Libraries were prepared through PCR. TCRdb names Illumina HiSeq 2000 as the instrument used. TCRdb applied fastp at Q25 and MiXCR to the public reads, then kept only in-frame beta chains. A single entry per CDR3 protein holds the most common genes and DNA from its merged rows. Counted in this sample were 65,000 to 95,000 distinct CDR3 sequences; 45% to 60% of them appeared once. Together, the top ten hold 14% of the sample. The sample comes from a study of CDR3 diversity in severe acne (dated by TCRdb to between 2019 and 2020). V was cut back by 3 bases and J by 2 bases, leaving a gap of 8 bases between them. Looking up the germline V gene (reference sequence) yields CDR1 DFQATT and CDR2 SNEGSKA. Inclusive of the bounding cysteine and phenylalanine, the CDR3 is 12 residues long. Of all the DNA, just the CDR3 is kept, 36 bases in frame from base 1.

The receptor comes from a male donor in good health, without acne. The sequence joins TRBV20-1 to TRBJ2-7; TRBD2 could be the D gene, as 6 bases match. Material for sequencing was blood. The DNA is TGCAGTGCTAGCGGGAGAACCTACGAGCAGTACTTC. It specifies CSASGRTYEQYF.